This T cell receptor beta chain is drawn from a study of cytomegalovirus exposure and HLA in healthy donors. Notes on the study in general: About 87% or about 30% of the time was how often most TCR beta V segments were productive, according to an earlier analysis. Sequencing likely produced, as an artifact, a cluster of highly shared sequence variants. HLA allele associations emerged for roughly 17,000 TCR beta sequences in a later analysis, at 0.05 false discovery rate.

The ends lost 5 bases at V and 0 bases at J; junction bases unmatched: 8. This CDR3 comprises 16 residues. In germline, CDR1 is LNHNV, CDR2 YYDKDF (reference sequence). 13 Jbeta primers and 60 Vbeta primers were used for the PCR. Assay used: immunoSEQ multiplex PCR; TCRdb lists only in-frame clones, some missing. Of about 120,000 clones in the sample, over 60% were seen once. About this clone: The target antigen is unknown.

The clonotype comes from a female donor in good health and CMV-seronegative. The sample consisted of PBMCs. The chain is built from TRBV15 and TRBJ1-1; 8 nucleotides agree with TRBD1. DNA of the CDR3: TGTGCCACCAGCTCCTCCGGGACAGGAATGAACACTGAAGCTTTCTTT. As protein: CATSSSGTGMNTEAFF.